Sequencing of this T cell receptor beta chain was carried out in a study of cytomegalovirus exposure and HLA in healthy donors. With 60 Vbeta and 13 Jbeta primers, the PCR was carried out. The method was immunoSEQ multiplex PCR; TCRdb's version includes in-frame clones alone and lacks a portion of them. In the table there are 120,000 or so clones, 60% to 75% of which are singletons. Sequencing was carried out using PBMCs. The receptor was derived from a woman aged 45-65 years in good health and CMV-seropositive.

CDR3 sequence: CASSSTGLAGDLYTQYF. CDR3 nucleotide sequence: TGTGCCAGTAGCTCGACGGGACTAGCGGGGGACCTGTATACGCAGTATTTT. The chain carries TRBV19 and TRBJ2-3; 14 bases fit TRBD2. Germline V gene data show CDR1 as LNHDA and CDR2 as SQIVND (reference sequence). V shed 6 bases and J 7 bases; nucleotides not matched to a gene: 12. The CDR3 loop spans 17 amino acids.